The rows below give T cell receptor beta chains drawn from one sample of a study of cytomegalovirus exposure and HLA in healthy donors. Assay used: immunoSEQ multiplex PCR; TCRdb lists only in-frame clones, some missing. The data hold 140,000 or so clones, with nearly 80% observed a single time. Sequencing was carried out using PBMCs. These receptors were collected from a woman under 40 in good health and CMV-seronegative. CDR3s include the opening cysteine and the closing phenylalanine or tryptophan. D genes are given only for firm matches. Clone size is shown for a subset of rows, as once, few, many or a class of expanded clone.

TRBV29-1,once,.,13,TRBJ1-1,CSVGSNRDTEAFF,TGCAGCGTTGGCTCCAACCGGGACACTGAAGCTTTCTTT
TRBV4-1,.,TRBD2,16,TRBJ2-1,CASSRHSGGAVDEQFF,TGCGCCAGCAGCCGTCATAGCGGGGGGGCAGTCGATGAGCAGTTCTTC
TRBV27,.,TRBD2,14,TRBJ2-1,CASSLVGGYNEQFF,TGTGCCAGCAGTTTGGTGGGGGGGTACAATGAGCAGTTCTTC
TRBV25-1,once,TRBD1,15,TRBJ2-7,CASSDLDRAFYEQYF,TGTGCCAGCAGTGACCTGGACAGGGCTTTCTACGAGCAGTACTTC
TRBV6-1,.,.,14,TRBJ2-7,CASSEAGTIYEQYF,TGTGCCAGCAGTGAAGCGGGGACAATCTACGAGCAGTACTTC
TRBV2,.,.,16,TRBJ1-5,CASSEAGGSSNQPQHF,TGTGCCAGCAGTGAAGCTGGCGGCTCGAGCAATCAGCCCCAGCATTTT
TRBV7-2,.,.,15,TRBJ1-3,CASSLQRSSGNTIYF,TGTGCCAGCAGCTTGCAGAGGAGCTCTGGAAACACCATATATTTT
TRBV9,.,.,16,TRBJ2-2,CASSVGSLVSTGELFF,TGTGCCAGCAGCGTAGGGTCCCTAGTCTCCACCGGGGAGCTGTTTTTT
TRBV6-1,.,.,12,TRBJ2-7,CASKEQVYEQYF,TGTGCCAGCAAGGAACAGGTCTACGAGCAGTACTTC
TRBV5-1,.,TRBD2,16,TRBJ2-3,CASSLGGLAGTDTQYF,TGCGCCAGCAGCTTGGGCGGACTAGCGGGCACAGATACGCAGTATTTT
TRBV27,.,TRBD2,17,TRBJ2-3,CASSLPGLAGGADTQYF,TGTGCCAGCAGTTTGCCGGGACTAGCGGGGGGCGCAGATACGCAGTATTTT
TRBV6-5,.,TRBD1,14,TRBJ2-7,CASSYRGQGYEQYF,TGTGCCAGCAGTTACCGGGGACAGGGGTACGAGCAGTACTTC
TRBV10-3,.,.,13,TRBJ2-7,CAISESGLYEQYF,TGTGCCATCAGTGAGTCGGGCCTCTACGAGCAGTACTTC
TRBV5-5,.,TRBD1,15,TRBJ2-2,CASSRGQGRAGELFF,TGTGCCAGCAGCCGGGGACAGGGGAGGGCCGGGGAGCTGTTTTTT
TRBV29-1,.,TRBD1,13,TRBJ1-2,CSVPTGEGHGYTF,TGCAGCGTTCCTACAGGGGAAGGGCATGGCTACACCTTC
TRBV5-8,.,.,14,TRBJ1-2,CASSRRVLLLGYTF,TGTGCCAGCAGCCGCCGGGTCCTCCTTCTTGGCTACACCTTC
TRBV6-5,.,TRBD1,14,TRBJ2-5,CASGRDRGRETQYF,TGTGCCAGCGGCCGGGACAGGGGGCGTGAGACCCAGTACTTC
TRBV4-3,.,TRBD1,18,TRBJ2-1,CASSQDRRTGRVYNEQFF,TGCGCCAGCAGCCAAGATCGACGGACAGGGCGGGTTTACAATGAGCAGTTCTTC
TRBV5-1,.,TRBD2,15,TRBJ2-1,CASRFSAGGGNEQFF,TGCGCCAGCAGATTCTCGGCGGGGGGGGGCAATGAGCAGTTCTTC
TRBV6-6,.,.,12,TRBJ2-5,CASRGRGETQYF,TGTGCCAGCAGGGGGCGCGGAGAGACCCAGTACTTC
TRBV13,.,.,14,TRBJ1-4,CASSLRDSREKLFF,TGTGCCAGCAGCTTACGTGACAGTCGAGAAAAACTGTTTTTT
TRBV4-1,.,.,18,TRBJ1-4,CASSPGPHRVKPNEKLFF,TGCGCCAGCAGCCCAGGCCCACACAGGGTCAAACCTAATGAAAAACTGTTTTTT
TRBV25-1,.,.,15,TRBJ1-5,CASSEYDRSNQPQHF,TGTGCCAGCAGTGAATATGACAGATCCAATCAGCCCCAGCATTTT
TRBV6-5,.,TRBD1,14,TRBJ1-2,CASSLYAGGVGYTF,TGTGCCAGCAGTCTCTACGCAGGGGGTGTTGGCTACACCTTC
TRBV5-4,.,.,14,TRBJ1-6,CASSLRLNDSPLHF,TGTGCCAGCAGCTTGCGGTTGAACGATTCACCCCTCCACTTT
TRBV2,.,.,14,TRBJ2-2,CASSERGFVGELFF,TGTGCCAGCAGCGAACGGGGGTTTGTCGGGGAGCTGTTTTTT
TRBV30,few,.,12,TRBJ2-3,CAWSPGTDTQYF,TGTGCCTGGAGTCCAGGGACAGATACGCAGTATTTT
TRBV13,.,TRBD2,16,TRBJ2-1,CASSRRLAGGPGEQFF,TGTGCCAGCAGCCGAAGACTAGCGGGGGGGCCTGGGGAGCAGTTCTTC
TRBV15,.,.,15,TRBJ1-5,CATSREQVRTQPQHF,TGTGCCACCAGCAGAGAACAGGTCCGCACTCAGCCCCAGCATTTT
TRBV6-5,.,.,13,TRBJ1-2,CASSYTGTRLGTF,TGTGCCAGCAGTTACACGGGTACCCGCTTGGGTACCTTC
TRBV6-5,.,.,14,TRBJ2-1,CASRHFTGDDEQFF,TGTGCCAGCCGGCATTTCACGGGGGACGATGAGCAGTTCTTC
TRBV7-9,.,TRBD2,16,TRBJ2-5,CASINLAGGRQETQYF,TGTGCCAGTATCAACCTAGCGGGGGGGAGACAAGAGACCCAGTACTTC
TRBV5-3,once,.,13,TRBJ2-7,CARSRLKGLEQYF,TGTGCCAGAAGCCGCCTTAAGGGGCTCGAGCAGTACTTC
TRBV9,.,TRBD1,14,TRBJ2-7,CASSVVDRADEQYF,TGTGCCAGCAGCGTAGTAGACAGGGCGGACGAGCAGTACTTC
TRBV18,.,.,15,TRBJ1-1,CASSPTRVVNTEAFF,TGTGCCAGCTCACCCACCAGGGTCGTGAACACTGAAGCTTTCTTT
TRBV2,.,.,15,TRBJ2-2,CASSEAPGRTGELFF,TGTGCCAGCAGTGAAGCCCCAGGGAGGACCGGGGAGCTGTTTTTT
TRBV4-1,.,.,15,TRBJ2-7,CASSQVWTESYEQYF,TGCGCCAGCAGCCAAGTTTGGACTGAGTCCTACGAGCAGTACTTC
TRBV30,.,TRBD2,15,TRBJ2-3,CAWSASGAATDTQYF,TGTGCCTGGAGTGCTAGCGGGGCCGCCACAGATACGCAGTATTTT
TRBV5-1,.,.,14,TRBJ2-7,CASSFGGSSYEQYF,TGCGCCAGCAGCTTTGGAGGGAGCTCCTACGAGCAGTACTTC
TRBV7-3,.,.,13,TRBJ1-1,CASSKTVNTEAFF,TGTGCCAGCAGCAAGACAGTGAACACTGAAGCTTTCTTT
TRBV2,.,TRBD1,15,TRBJ1-2,CASSVRDRGPYGYTF,TGTGCCAGCAGTGTCCGGGACAGGGGGCCCTATGGCTACACCTTC
TRBV5-1,.,TRBD2,15,TRBJ2-2,CASSFLAGGAGELFF,TGCGCCAGCAGCTTCCTAGCGGGCGGAGCCGGGGAGCTGTTTTTT
TRBV9,.,TRBD1,15,TRBJ1-2,CASSATGRINYGYTF,TGTGCCAGCAGCGCGACAGGGAGGATAAACTATGGCTACACCTTC
TRBV5-1,.,TRBD1,14,TRBJ1-4,CASSLRGRLEKLFF,TGCGCCAGCAGCTTGAGGGGGCGCTTAGAAAAACTGTTTTTT
TRBV4-2,.,.,16,TRBJ1-1,CASSQDIGALNTEAFF,TGTGCCAGCAGCCAAGATATAGGGGCGTTGAACACTGAAGCTTTCTTT
TRBV19,.,TRBD1,17,TRBJ1-5,CASSIGTGTGGNQPQHF,TGTGCCAGTAGTATAGGAACCGGGACAGGGGGGAATCAGCCCCAGCATTTT
TRBV2,.,.,14,TRBJ2-7,CASMGLRDSYEQYF,TGTGCCAGCATGGGACTGAGAGATTCCTACGAGCAGTACTTC